Reported below is one T cell receptor beta chain. Its specificity is not known. The sample is drawn from a study of shared clonotypes between healthy human individuals. Study-level findings and limits: Blood was the sole source, and tissue repertoires probably differ.

Donors comprised healthy HIV-negative adults lacking recent acute infections or vaccinations. The CDR3 has 12 residues. Germline V lookup: CDR1 MDHEN, CDR2 SYDVKM. V lost 5 bases and J lost 3, with 5 bases in between. Per the authors' pipeline: ImmunoSEQ junction-only sequences lacked quality scores, so their filtering differed. The assay was immunoSEQ multiplex PCR, and TCRdb's table has in-frame clones only and misses some. The DNA gave D and trimming, while V, J and clone size come from that table. The table records about half a million clones, 81% of them present only once. The rearrangement uses TRBV28 and TRBJ1-5; no clear D gene. The clonotype was recovered from a woman in her 40s in good health. Some clones in this sample may be carry-over from other donors' samples. The sample consisted of PBMCs. The DNA for the CDR3 is TGTGCCAGCAGTACCGTCAATCAGCCCCAGCATTTT. Translated, it gives CASSTVNQPQHF.